The sequence of this T cell receptor beta chain was determined in a study of blood T cell repertoires in COVID-19. On the study more broadly: From the United States, Italy and Spain came samples of acute and convalescent COVID-19. T cells, B-cell-depleted T cells, or PBMCs provided the cDNA or gDNA that served as material.

Germline V gene lookup returns CDR1 KGHSH and CDR2 LQKENI. The CDR3 spans 15 residues. Trimming took 1 base from V and 3 from J, leaving 12 bases between them. Authors' methods: Estimates of nucleated cell counts were drawn from the amplification of reference gene primers. Method: immunoSEQ multiplex PCR; TCRdb's copy keeps in-frame clones and lacks some. V and J calls and clone size are given by that table; D and trimming were obtained from the DNA. The repertoire consists of under 200,000 clones, with almost 90% occurring once and the leading ten covering about 1.7%. This chain joins TRBV18 and TRBJ1-1, with D possibly being TRBD1 (5 bases). This clonotype was sampled from a man between 18 and 29 years old with active or convalescent COVID-19. Sequencing used peripheral blood. For the CDR3, the DNA is TGTGCCAGCTCACCACTCGGAGGGGCTGACACTGAAGCTTTCTTT. Translated: CASSPLGGADTEAFF.